This T cell receptor beta chain was found in a study of response to subunit inactivated influenza vaccine. In TCRdb, the RT-PCR reads were re-called with MiXCR into one record per CDR3 protein. This sample has around 760,000 distinct CDR3 sequences, with approximately 15% found just once. The CDR3 loop spans 20 amino acids. Per germline, CDR1 SGHRS and CDR2 YFSETQ. Trimming at V came to 4 bases and at J to 1 base, leaving 18 bases not matched to a gene. The sample consisted of PBMCs from blood, taken roughly 15 days before vaccination. The sequence was obtained from a man aged 45-60 years who received an inactivated influenza vaccine. The chain recombines TRBV5-1 with TRBJ2-3, with 10 bases aligning to TRBD2. CDR3 loop: CASSRSGLERLAGGTDTQYF. The CDR3 DNA sequence: TGCGCCAGCAGCCGGAGTGGGTTAGAGCGTCTAGCGGGGGGCACAGATACGCAGTATTTT.